The next 30 T cell receptor beta chains were all read from a single sample in a study of cytomegalovirus exposure and HLA in healthy donors (dated by TCRdb to the late 2010s). Preparation of the library involved the immunoSEQ multiplex PCR assay. What TCRdb holds here is the immuneACCESS table cut down to in-frame rearrangements. Part of the clones is not present; checked against another copy, under half of the missing clones reflect an unresolved V gene, and the others are unexplained. The sample contains roughly 280,000 clones, roughly 85% of them found a single time. The top ten hold more than 0.8% of the sample. Sample: PBMCs. The receptors originated from a woman aged 18-30 years in good health and CMV-seronegative.

Regarding this clone: Other DNA sequences of this sample code for an identical CDR3. The chain couples TRBV28 to TRBJ1-2; D perhaps matches TRBD1 (6 bases). V lost 8 bases, J lost 2 bases, and 9 bases lay in between. Germline CDR1 and CDR2: MDHEN and SYDVKM. The CDR3 is 12 residues long. The CDR3: CASGTGNYGYTF. For the CDR3, the DNA is TGTGCCAGCGGTACAGGGAACTATGGCTACACCTTC.

The chain is built from TRBV7-2 and TRBJ1-2; no reliable D call. Germline CDR1 SGHTA, CDR2 FQGNSA. The CDR3 runs to 13 residues. Trimming took 1 base from V and 10 from J, leaving 13 bases between them. The DNA for the CDR3 is TGTGCCAGCAGCTTAGGAGGACTCTCCAACTACACCTTC. It translates to CASSLGGLSNYTF.

This sequence joins TRBV6-5 and TRBJ2-7; possibly TRBD1 for D (5 bases). This CDR3 is built from 13 residues. With 2 bases removed from V and 7 bases from J, the gap between germline ends came to 12 bases. Germline V lookup: CDR1 MNHEY, CDR2 SVGAGI. CDR3 nucleotide sequence: TGTGCCAGCAGTTACCATTTCAAGGGGGAGCAGTACTTC. It specifies CASSYHFKGEQYF.

This chain connects TRBV7-9 to TRBJ2-1, with D maybe TRBD1 (6 bases). Germline CDR1 and CDR2: SEHNR and FQNEAQ (reference sequence). Trimming took off 5 bases at V and 0 bases at J, with 14 bases between the two ends. The CDR3 is 16 residues long. DNA of the CDR3: TGTGCCAGCAGCCCTACAGAAGGGGGCTCCTACAATGAGCAGTTCTTC. Its protein is CASSPTEGGSYNEQFF.

The gene calls are TRBV18 and TRBJ1-2; 9 bases match TRBD1. J lost 6 bases, V lost 3 bases, and 11 bases had no gene match. Germline V CDR1 and CDR2: KGHSH, LQKENI. The CDR3 is 16 amino acids. CDR3 nucleotides: TGTGCCAGCTCACCTTTTCCAGGACAGGGGCGGCATGGCTACACCTTC. Its protein is CASSPFPGQGRHGYTF.

The rearrangement joins TRBV5-1 to TRBJ2-3; TRBD2 is a possible D gene (6 bases). CDR1 and CDR2 (germline): SGHRS, YFSETQ. V was shortened by 4 bases and J by 1 base, with 13 bases between the two germline ends. This CDR3 contains 15 residues. The CDR3 DNA reads TGCGCCAGCAGCCCCTCCCCGGGGGGCACAGATACGCAGTATTTT. This translates into CASSPSPGGTDTQYF.

The rearrangement joins TRBV28 to TRBJ2-7; D possibly corresponds to TRBD1 (6 bases). V was cut by 5 bases and J by 4 bases, with 18 bases left in between. The CDR3 runs to 15 residues. Germline CDR1 MDHEN, CDR2 SYDVKM. The chain's CDR3 is CASSPPTPTGYEQYF. The DNA for the CDR3 is TGTGCCAGCAGTCCCCCCACCCCCACAGGGTACGAGCAGTACTTC.

This clone was counted only a few times. The chain combines TRBV30 with TRBJ2-7, with D maybe TRBD1 (6 bases). The CDR3 sequence is 12 residues long. V lost 0 bases and J 6 bases, leaving 9 bases between the germline ends. Germline-derived CDR1 and CDR2 are GTSNPN and SVGIG (reference sequence). CDR3 sequence: CAWSVPGVEQYF. The CDR3 coding sequence is TGTGCCTGGAGTGTACCAGGGGTCGAGCAGTACTTC. Using reference TRBV30 and TRBJ2-7 for the parts outside the CDR3, the full variable domain is SQTIHQWPATLVQPVGSPLSLECTVEGTSNPNLYWYRQAAGRGLQLLFYSVGIGQISSEVPQNLSASRPQDRQFILSSKKLLLSDSGFYLCAWSVPGVEQYFGPGTRLTVT.

This clone has more than one count but fewer than ten. The chain is built from TRBV11-2 and TRBJ1-2; D unclear. This CDR3 is built from 14 residues. V was shortened by 6 bases and J by 2 bases, with 13 bases between the two germline ends. Germline assignment: CDR1 SGHAT and CDR2 FQNNGV. CDR3 residues: CASSPPGENYGYTF. CDR3 bases: TGTGCCAGCAGTCCACCGGGAGAGAACTATGGCTACACCTTC.

This clone has more than one count but fewer than ten. The chain couples TRBV30 to TRBJ1-4; 7 bases align to TRBD1. The CDR3 has 15 amino acids. From germline, CDR1 is GTSNPN and CDR2 SVGIG (reference sequence). V lost 2 bases and J lost 8; bases outside the gene matches: 11. In nucleotides, the CDR3 is TGTGCCTGGAGTAGTCAGGGGGTATATAGCGAAAAACTGTTTTTT. This codes for CAWSSQGVYSEKLFF.

The chain recombines TRBV6-5 with TRBJ2-5, with D hard to call. Germline values: CDR1 MNHEY, CDR2 SVGAGI. Trimming stripped 7 bases from V and 3 bases from J, with 9 bases between. This CDR3 contains 12 residues. The CDR3, as DNA: TGTGCCAGCAACTCTGGTAAAGAGACCCAGTACTTC. Translating gives CASNSGKETQYF.

The gene calls are TRBV5-1 and TRBJ1-2; no clear D gene. This CDR3 is built from 13 residues. Trimming removed 4 bases from V and 3 bases from J, with 10 bases in between. Germline V gene sequence: CDR1 SGHRS, CDR2 YFSETQ. The chain's CDR3 is CASSLQRDYGYTF. The CDR3 DNA reads as TGCGCCAGCAGCCTCCAACGGGACTATGGCTACACCTTC.

The V and J genes are TRBV6-5 and TRBJ2-3; 7 nucleotides agree with TRBD1. The CDR3 is made up of 16 amino acids. The V and J ends lost 1 base and 4 bases, in that order; junction bases with no gene match: 8. The V gene's germline CDR1 is MNHEY and CDR2 SVGAGI. CDR3 sequence (DNA): TGTGCCAGCAGTTACTTCGGGACAGCTCCTGCAGATACGCAGTATTTT. The encoded protein is CASSYFGTAPADTQYF.

The V and J genes are TRBV7-9 and TRBJ1-1; D not resolved. This CDR3 has 15 residues. Germline lookup yields CDR1 SEHNR and CDR2 FQNEAQ (reference sequence). V lost 5 bases, J lost 7 bases, and 20 bases lay in between. CDR3 amino acids: CASSTGPVVGGEAFF. The CDR3 nucleotides read TGTGCCAGCAGCACCGGTCCGGTAGTTGGAGGTGAAGCTTTCTTT. The entire variable domain, with the rest obtained from reference TRBV7-9 and TRBJ1-1, is as follows: DTGVSQNPRHKITKRGQNVTFRCDPISEHNRLYWYRQTLGQGPEFLTYFQNEAQLEKSRLLSDRFSAERPKGSFSTLEIQRTEQGDSAMYLCASSTGPVVGGEAFFGQGTRLTVV.

V usage is TRBV4-1 and J usage is TRBJ2-7, with 9 bases aligning to TRBD1. CDR3 length: 17 amino acids. V was clipped by 3 bases and J by 3 bases; unmatched bases: 12. Germline CDR1 and CDR2: MGHRA and YSYEKL. In DNA form, the CDR3 reads TGCGCCAGCAGCCAGTACAGCGGGACAGGGAGTATCTACGAGCAGTACTTC. It translates to CASSQYSGTGSIYEQYF.

CDR3 amino acids: CASSPGGNSPLHF. In DNA form, the CDR3 reads TGTGCCAGCAGTCCCGGGGGTAATTCACCCCTCCACTTT. This chain links TRBV28 with TRBJ1-6, with D tentatively TRBD1 (5 bases). Looked up from germline, CDR1 is MDHEN and CDR2 is SYDVKM. CDR3 size: 13 residues. Trimming pared 5 bases from V and 6 bases from J, leaving 8 bases between. The full variable domain, with the rest looked up from reference TRBV28 and TRBJ1-6, is DVKVTQSSRYLVKRTGEKVFLECVQDMDHENMFWYRQDPGLGLRLIYFSYDVKMKEKGDIPEGYSVSREKKERFSLILESASTNQTSMYLCASSPGGNSPLHFGNGTRLTVT.

The chain links TRBV5-1 to TRBJ1-2; 12 nucleotides agree with TRBD1. The CDR3 is 18 residues long. The V gene end was trimmed by 2 bases and the J gene end by 6 bases; junction bases not matched to a gene: 14. CDR1 is SGHRS and CDR2 is YFSETQ in the germline V gene. The CDR3 DNA is TGCGCCAGCAGCTTTCTTTCCGGGACAGGGGGCGCATGGAATGGCTACACCTTC. The encoded protein is CASSFLSGTGGAWNGYTF.

The rearrangement joins TRBV6-5 to TRBJ1-5, with TRBD1 as a possible D gene (6 bases). The CDR3 covers 15 residues. Trimming took off 0 bases at V and 2 bases at J, with 8 bases between the two ends. The germline CDR1 and CDR2 sequences are MNHEY and SVGAGI. CDR3 DNA: TGTGCCAGCAGTTACTCCAGGGGAGGCAATCAGCCCCAGCATTTT. It translates to CASSYSRGGNQPQHF.

The chain combines TRBV5-1 with TRBJ2-3; 8 nucleotides line up with TRBD1. After removal of 1 base from V and 4 bases from J, the junction contained 8 bases not matched to a gene. In germline, CDR1 is SGHRS, CDR2 YFSETQ. This CDR3 is 16 amino acids long. Here the CDR3 reads CASSLSQGAKPDTQYF. The CDR3 bases are TGCGCCAGCAGCTTGTCGCAGGGGGCGAAACCAGATACGCAGTATTTT.

As for this clone: Other nucleotide sequences in the sample specify the same CDR3. The chain carries TRBV20-1 and TRBJ2-7; D remains ambiguous. The CDR3 is 11 residues long. CDR1 is DFQATT and CDR2 is SNEGSKA in the germline V gene (reference sequence). V gave up 3 bases and J gave up 3 bases, with 6 bases separating them. The CDR3 protein is CSARGSYEQYF. The CDR3 DNA follows: TGCAGTGCTAGGGGCAGCTACGAGCAGTACTTC.

The CDR3: CASGLSLDTGPEAFF. Written as DNA, the CDR3 is TGTGCTAGTGGTCTCTCTTTGGACACCGGCCCTGAAGCTTTCTTT. This chain connects TRBV12-5 to TRBJ1-1, with TRBD1 as a possible D gene (5 bases). In germline, CDR1 is LGHNT, CDR2 FRNRAP. This CDR3 has 15 amino acids. With 5 bases removed from V and 6 bases from J, the gap between germline ends came to 19 bases.

This clone came up once. The chain joins TRBV28 to TRBJ2-7; the match to TRBD1 covers 8 bases. CDR3 size: 14 residues. Germline-derived CDR1 and CDR2 are MDHEN and SYDVKM. Unmatched junction bases numbered 6, after V lost 5 bases and J lost 3 bases. The chain's CDR3 is CASSRLTGGYEQYF. In DNA form, the CDR3 reads TGTGCCAGCAGTCGTCTAACAGGGGGCTACGAGCAGTACTTC. The variable domain in full, completed from reference TRBV28 and TRBJ2-7, reads DVKVTQSSRYLVKRTGEKVFLECVQDMDHENMFWYRQDPGLGLRLIYFSYDVKMKEKGDIPEGYSVSREKKERFSLILESASTNQTSMYLCASSRLTGGYEQYFGPGTRLTVT.

This clone was recorded only once. The genes are TRBV29-1 and TRBJ1-1; D gene unclear. With 4 bases removed from V and 3 bases from J, the gap between germline ends came to 9 bases. The CDR3 is 12 amino acids. The germline V gene has CDR1 SQVTM and CDR2 ANQGSEA. The DNA of the CDR3 is TGCAGCGTTGGCCGGTTGTACACTGAAGCTTTCTTT. Translating gives CSVGRLYTEAFF. Supplemented by reference TRBV29-1 and TRBJ1-1, the full variable domain reads SAVISQKPSRDICQRGTSLTIQCQVDSQVTMMFWYRQQPGQSLTLIATANQGSEATYESGFVIDKFPISRPNLTFSTLTVSNMSPEDSSIYLCSVGRLYTEAFFGQGTRLTVV.

This clone was observed a handful of times. The gene calls are TRBV30 and TRBJ2-7; 12 nucleotides agree with TRBD1. CDR3 size: 15 residues. The V gene's germline CDR1 is GTSNPN and CDR2 SVGIG (reference sequence). Trimming removed 2 bases from V and 6 bases from J; junction bases left unmatched: 8. CDR3 sequence (DNA): TGTGCCTGGAGTAAATTGGGACAGGGGGCGGGCGAGCAGTACTTC. Translation: CAWSKLGQGAGEQYF. Supplemented by reference TRBV30 and TRBJ2-7, the full variable domain reads SQTIHQWPATLVQPVGSPLSLECTVEGTSNPNLYWYRQAAGRGLQLLFYSVGIGQISSEVPQNLSASRPQDRQFILSSKKLLLSDSGFYLCAWSKLGQGAGEQYFGPGTRLTVT.

The chain has TRBV29-1 and TRBJ1-1; 7 positions agree with TRBD1. J was trimmed by 3 bases and V by 5 bases; bases with no gene match: 6. The CDR3 consists of 13 residues. Germline V gives CDR1 SQVTM, CDR2 ANQGSEA. The DNA of the CDR3 is TGCAGCGTTCTCGACAGGGTGTACACTGAAGCTTTCTTT. Encoded protein: CSVLDRVYTEAFF.

J is TRBJ2-2 and V is TRBV27; tentative D call: TRBD1 (5 bases). This CDR3 region has 15 residues. Germline assignment: CDR1 MNHEY and CDR2 SMNVEV (reference sequence). V was cut by 1 base and J by 3 bases, with 9 bases left in between. CDR3 sequence (DNA): TGTGCCAGCAGTTTATACAGGCCGGACACCGGGGAGCTGTTTTTT. Translating gives CASSLYRPDTGELFF.

The rearrangement uses TRBV4-1 and TRBJ2-1, with D possibly matching TRBD2 (5 bases). The CDR3 consists of 15 residues. The V and J ends lost 1 base and 3 bases respectively, with 10 bases between them. Germline CDR1 reads MGHRA; CDR2 reads YSYEKL. CDR3 nucleotides: TGCGCCAGCAGCCAAGGAAGAGGGAACTACAATGAGCAGTTCTTC. Translating it yields CASSQGRGNYNEQFF.

The chain combines TRBV19 with TRBJ1-2; D not certain. The germline V and J ends were trimmed by 4 bases and 0 bases, with 9 bases remaining between them. This CDR3 is built from 14 residues. Germline V CDR1 and CDR2: LNHDA, SQIVND (reference sequence). CDR3 in amino acids: CASSSGGSNYGYTF. The CDR3 DNA reads as TGTGCCAGTAGTAGTGGCGGGTCTAACTATGGCTACACCTTC. Full variable domain (rest looked up from reference TRBV19 and TRBJ1-2): DGGITQSPKYLFRKEGQNVTLSCEQNLNHDAMYWYRQDPGQGLRLIYYSQIVNDFQKGDIAEGYSVSREKKESFPLTVTSAQKNPTAFYLCASSSGGSNYGYTFGSGTRLTVV.

The chain links TRBV11-2 to TRBJ2-3; the D is unclear. The CDR3 extends over 18 amino acids. V lost 2 bases and J 1 base, leaving 19 bases between the germline ends. The germline V gene encodes CDR1 SGHAT and CDR2 FQNNGV. CDR3 nucleotides: TGTGCCAGCAGCTTATACTATGGTGGCATGGCAGGCACAGATACGCAGTATTTT. Its translation: CASSLYYGGMAGTDTQYF.

This clone has only one observation. V gene TRBV27 combines with J gene TRBJ2-4, with TRBD1 identical over 8 bases. The V gene's germline CDR1 is MNHEY and CDR2 SMNVEV (reference sequence). J was trimmed by 1 base and V by 6 bases; bases with no gene match: 8. This CDR3 has 16 amino acids. The DNA of the CDR3 is TGTGCCAGCAGGTCGACAGGGGTGGGGGCCAAAAACATTCAGTACTTC. This translates into CASRSTGVGAKNIQYF.